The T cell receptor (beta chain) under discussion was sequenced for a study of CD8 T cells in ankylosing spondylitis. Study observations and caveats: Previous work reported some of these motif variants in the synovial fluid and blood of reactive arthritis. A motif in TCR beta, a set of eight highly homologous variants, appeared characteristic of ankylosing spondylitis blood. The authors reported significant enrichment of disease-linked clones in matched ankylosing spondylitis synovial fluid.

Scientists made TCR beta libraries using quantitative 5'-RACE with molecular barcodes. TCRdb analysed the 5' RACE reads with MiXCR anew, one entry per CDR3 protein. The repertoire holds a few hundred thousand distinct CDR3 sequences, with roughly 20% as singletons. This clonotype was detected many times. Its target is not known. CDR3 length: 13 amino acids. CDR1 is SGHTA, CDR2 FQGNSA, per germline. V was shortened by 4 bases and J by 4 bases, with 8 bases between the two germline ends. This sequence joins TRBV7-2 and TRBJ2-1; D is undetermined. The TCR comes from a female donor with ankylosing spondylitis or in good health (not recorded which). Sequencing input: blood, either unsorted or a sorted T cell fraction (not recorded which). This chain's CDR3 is CASSYGAYNEQFF. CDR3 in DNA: TGTGCCAGCAGCTACGGAGCATACAATGAGCAGTTCTTC.